One and the same sample provided the 2 T cell receptor beta chains below, sequenced in a study of T cells in tuberculosis. The data were produced by immunoSEQ multiplex PCR, yet TCRdb's version contains in-frame clones alone and is incomplete. The sample has about 58,000 clones; 88% are singletons. Sorting used thawed, overnight-rested PBMC stained with anti-CD3, a viability dye and GMM-loaded CD1B tetramer. CD1B tetramers were loaded with Rhodococcus equi-derived C32 glucose monomycolate. Sequences were obtained from CD1b-GMM tetramer-negative cells sorted from PBMCs. Every receptor here comes from an adult woman with latent tuberculosis.

The rearrangement joins TRBV4-2 to TRBJ2-3; 8 bases agree with TRBD1. CDR1 is LGHNA, CDR2 YNFKEQ, per germline. V was clipped by 0 bases and J by 2 bases; unmatched bases: 4. The CDR3 consists of 16 residues. The CDR3 sequence is CASSQERTGFTDTQYF. CDR3 sequence (DNA): TGTGCCAGCAGCCAAGAGCGGACAGGGTTCACAGATACGCAGTATTTT.

The chain is built from TRBV18 and TRBJ1-2, with 7 bases matching TRBD1. Germline V gives CDR1 KGHSH, CDR2 LQKENI. There are 16 residues in the CDR3. J was trimmed by 2 bases and V by 3 bases; bases with no gene match: 9. In DNA form, the CDR3 reads TGTGCCAGCTCACCTGCAGGACAGGTACTAAACTATGGCTACACCTTC. The encoded protein is CASSPAGQVLNYGYTF.